The rows below give T cell receptor beta chains drawn from one sample of a study of identical twins. TCRdb processed the 5' RACE reads anew with MiXCR; each CDR3 protein has one entry. The data show about 1.7 million distinct CDR3 sequences, 25% to 35% seen once. Specimen: cord blood. The receptors come from a newborn girl in good health. Both conserved end residues are part of each CDR3. Clone size is stated in some rows and not others, as once, few, many or a class when expanded.

J,size,V,CDR3
TRBJ2-1,.,TRBV20-1,CSARVTSGGVEQFF
TRBJ2-3,few,TRBV24-1,CATSDGGRTQYF
TRBJ2-3,.,TRBV2,CASSEIGGLGTDTQYF
TRBJ2-4,many,TRBV29-1,CSVTRAKNIQYF
TRBJ2-5,.,TRBV27,CASSFLRAGGNEQYF
TRBJ2-7,.,TRBV20-1,CSANPSVYEQYF
TRBJ2-7,few,TRBV2,CASSGAPPDEQYF
TRBJ2-1,.,TRBV10-3,CAISSSGRQETQFF
TRBJ2-1,.,TRBV14,CASSRIQGYNEQFF
TRBJ2-3,.,TRBV28,CASSLLARVDTQYF
TRBJ1-2,.,TRBV20-1,CSAPESSSGYTF
TRBJ2-3,few,TRBV24-1,CATSERGRPTPRYF
TRBJ2-4,.,TRBV20-1,CSAQTYRENAKNIQYF
.,.,TRBV20-1,CSARDLPGRGEGSYNEQYF
TRBJ2-5,few,TRBV29-1,CSVEWLGETQYF
TRBJ2-7,few,TRBV5-1,CASSLGYSSGADSYEQYF
TRBJ2-5,once,TRBV20-1,CSSPGLQETQYF
TRBJ1-1,few,TRBV19,CASSMTRTDATTEAFF
TRBJ2-1,few,TRBV5-4,CASSLESSHYVKFF
TRBJ2-7,.,TRBV6-2/TRBV6-3,CASSPQFQRTYEQYF
TRBJ2-4,few,TRBV3-1,CASSQASAGVSLQYF
TRBJ2-3,many,TRBV29-1,CSADGPGSDTQYF
.,few,TRBV27,CASSPGLNNEQYF
TRBJ1-2,.,TRBV10-3,CAIISYGYTF
TRBJ1-3,.,TRBV20-1,CSARMGDTSISGNTIYF
TRBJ1-2,few,TRBV6-5,CASSYSRQGAIGYTF
TRBJ2-5,few,TRBV5-1,CASSRDRFGETQYF